This passage covers 12 T cell receptor beta chains from one sample sequenced in a study of cytomegalovirus exposure and HLA in healthy donors. PCR employed 60 Vbeta and 13 Jbeta primers. Measured with immunoSEQ multiplex PCR; TCRdb has only the in-frame clones, and not every one. The top ten hold approximately 2.5% of the sample, which has about 130,000 clones, 65% to 90% seen once. Sequencing input: PBMCs. Source of these receptors: a man aged 45-65 years in good health and CMV-seronegative.

The V gene is TRBV7-9, the J gene TRBJ2-1, with 11 positions matching TRBD2. Germline CDR1 is SEHNR and CDR2 is FQNEAQ (reference sequence). The J segment lost 7 bases and the V segment lost 4 bases, leaving 9 bases of the junction unmatched. The CDR3 has 16 amino acids. The CDR3, as DNA: TGTGCCAGCAGCTCTGGAAGTAGCGGGGGGGCTAATGAGCAGTTCTTC. This encodes CASSSGSSGGANEQFF.

The rearrangement uses TRBV19 and TRBJ2-7, with a tentative D call TRBD2 (6 bases). Germline V CDR1 and CDR2: LNHDA, SQIVND (reference sequence). The V end lost 8 bases, the J end lost 3 bases, and 20 bases lay between the germline ends. This CDR3 contains 15 residues. CDR3 nucleotide sequence: TGTGCCAGTTCTACTCGCGGGGACCCCATCTACGAGCAGTACTTC. Encoded protein: CASSTRGDPIYEQYF.

The V call is TRBV2, the J call TRBJ1-4; the match to TRBD1 covers 10 bases. This CDR3 has 14 residues. Germline assignment: CDR1 SNHLY and CDR2 FYNNEI. Unmatched junction bases numbered 6, after V lost 6 bases and J lost 8 bases. CDR3 sequence reads: CASRLDRGKEKLFF. CDR3 bases: TGTGCCAGCAGACTGGACAGGGGGAAGGAAAAACTGTTTTTT.

The CDR3 sequence: CASSEGENTEAFF. The CDR3 DNA sequence: TGTGCCAGCAGTGAAGGGGAGAACACTGAAGCTTTCTTT. This chain uses TRBV6-4 with TRBJ1-1, with D perhaps matching TRBD1 (5 bases). Germline CDR1 and CDR2: MRHNA and SNTAGT. There are 13 residues in the CDR3. V was trimmed by 3 bases and J by 1 base, leaving 6 bases between them.

V usage is TRBV28 and J usage is TRBJ1-2; 8 nucleotides agree with TRBD1. This CDR3 has 15 residues. J gave up 4 bases and V 5 bases, and 9 bases lay outside the gene matches. Germline CDR1 and CDR2: MDHEN and SYDVKM. The CDR3: CASSAVIRGLYGYTF. DNA of the CDR3: TGTGCCAGCAGTGCCGTTATCAGGGGGCTCTATGGCTACACCTTC.

The chain has TRBV19 and TRBJ1-1, with D possibly TRBD1 on 6 matching bases. CDR1 is LNHDA and CDR2 is SQIVND in the germline V gene (reference sequence). The ends were cut back, 7 bases at V and 4 bases at J, with 13 bases in the middle. The CDR3 spans 13 residues. The DNA for the CDR3 is TGTGCCAGTACACGCGGGGGCGGCACTGAAGCTTTCTTT. Translation gives CASTRGGGTEAFF.

This rearrangement joins TRBV7-2 to TRBJ2-3; possibly TRBD2 for D (6 bases). Looked up from germline, CDR1 is SGHTA and CDR2 is FQGNSA. Trimming removed 3 bases from V and 10 bases from J, with 23 bases in between. There are 16 residues in the CDR3. The CDR3 region is CASSFSSRGLDVPQYF. CDR3 nucleotides: TGTGCCAGCAGCTTTTCATCTAGGGGACTTGACGTCCCGCAGTATTTT.

This clone occurred a few times. V is TRBV2 and J is TRBJ2-1; D gene uncertain. The ends were cut back, 3 bases at V and 15 bases at J, with 12 bases in the middle. The germline V gene encodes CDR1 SNHLY and CDR2 FYNNEI. CDR3 length: 11 amino acids. CDR3 nucleotides: TGTGCCAGCAGTGAGTACCTCGAGGCGTTCTTC. It specifies CASSEYLEAFF.

This clone was observed once. V is TRBV19 and J is TRBJ1-5; the D gene is possibly TRBD1 (5 bases). Looked up from germline, CDR1 is LNHDA and CDR2 is SQIVND (reference sequence). Between the trimmed V and J ends, which lost 6 bases and 1 base, there was a span of 10 bases. The CDR3 extends over 14 amino acids. The CDR3 reads CASSRVQSNQPQHF. The CDR3 DNA sequence: TGTGCCAGTAGCAGGGTACAAAGCAATCAGCCCCAGCATTTT.

This clone appeared once. The chain couples TRBV5-8 to TRBJ2-2; 12 nucleotides match TRBD1. The junction had 3 bases not matched to a gene; V was cut back by 4 bases and J by 5 bases. Germline V gives CDR1 SGHTS, CDR2 YDEGEE. The CDR3 covers 15 residues. CDR3 DNA sequence: TGTGCCAGCAGCCCGGGACAGGGGGCAACCGGGGAGCTGTTTTTT. Amino acid sequence: CASSPGQGATGELFF.

The V and J genes are TRBV6-6 and TRBJ1-1; D remains unclear. The CDR3 is 13 residues long. CDR1 and CDR2 (germline): MNHNY, SVGAGI (reference sequence). The V end lost 5 bases, the J end lost 4 bases, and 11 bases lay between the germline ends. CDR3 in DNA: TGTGCCAGCAGTCCCCTCTTCGGCACTGAAGCTTTCTTT. Translation: CASSPLFGTEAFF.

As DNA, the CDR3 is TGTGCCAGCAGTCCTTTTTCCTATGGCTACACCTTC. This gives the protein CASSPFSYGYTF. The chain links TRBV2 to TRBJ1-2; D is ambiguous. Germline values: CDR1 SNHLY, CDR2 FYNNEI. The CDR3 loop spans 12 amino acids. V was shortened by 5 bases and J by 4 bases, with 8 bases between the two germline ends.